What follows is one T cell receptor beta chain and its context. As originally analysed: Estimated nucleated cell counts came from reference gene primer amplification. This table comes from immunoSEQ multiplex PCR, and its TCRdb copy is limited to in-frame clones, with some not included. V and J calls and clone size follow that table, whereas D and trimming were derived from the DNA. This table holds over 250,000 clones, roughly nine tenths found once. The entry originates in a study of blood T cell repertoires in COVID-19. About the research overall: The analysed material was cDNA or gDNA that came from T cells, B-cell-depleted T cells, or PBMCs.

Germline CDR1 is SGHDN and CDR2 is FVKESK. This CDR3 has 13 amino acids. Trimming cost V 3 bases and J 5 bases, with 8 bases left between them. The rearrangement joins TRBV14 to TRBJ1-5; D is possibly TRBD1 (5 bases). The TCR sequence derives from a woman under 40 with COVID-19, enrolled during active disease. Specimen: peripheral blood. DNA for the CDR3: TGTGCCAGCAGCCAGGGGCTCTATCAGCCCCAGCATTTT. The encoded protein is CASSQGLYQPQHF.